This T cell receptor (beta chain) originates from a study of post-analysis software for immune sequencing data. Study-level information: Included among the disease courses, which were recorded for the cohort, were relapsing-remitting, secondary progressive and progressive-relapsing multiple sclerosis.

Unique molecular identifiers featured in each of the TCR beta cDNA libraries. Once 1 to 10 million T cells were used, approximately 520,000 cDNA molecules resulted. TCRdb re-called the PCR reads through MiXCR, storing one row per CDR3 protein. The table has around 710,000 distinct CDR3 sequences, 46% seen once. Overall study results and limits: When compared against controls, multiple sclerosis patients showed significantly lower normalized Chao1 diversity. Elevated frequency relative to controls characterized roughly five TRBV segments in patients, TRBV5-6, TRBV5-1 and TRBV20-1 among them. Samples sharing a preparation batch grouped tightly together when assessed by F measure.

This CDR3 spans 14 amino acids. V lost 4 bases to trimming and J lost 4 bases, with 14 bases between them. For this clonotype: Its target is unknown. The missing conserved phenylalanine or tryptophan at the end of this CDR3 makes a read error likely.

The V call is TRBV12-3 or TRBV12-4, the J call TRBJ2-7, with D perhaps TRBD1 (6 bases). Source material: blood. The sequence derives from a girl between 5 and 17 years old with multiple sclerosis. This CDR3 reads CASSSQIGGYEQYY. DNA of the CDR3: TGTGCCAGCAGTTCGCAGATAGGGGGATACGAGCAGTACTAC.